Sequencing of this TCR beta chain was carried out in a study of radiotherapy plus CTLA-4 blockade in lung cancer. Study findings and constraints: TCR clones originating in tumors grew in number in blood after radiotherapy plus ipilimumab.

The data were produced by immunoSEQ multiplex PCR, yet TCRdb's version contains in-frame clones alone and is incomplete. The table has 30,000 to 40,000 clones, around 85% seen once. From germline, CDR1 is SGHVS and CDR2 FNYEAQ. V was cut by 4 bases and J by 0 bases, with 16 bases left in between. CDR3 length: 17 residues. This clone has only one observation. What it binds is unknown. The receptor was isolated from a human donor with non-small cell lung cancer who had stable disease on radiotherapy plus ipilimumab. This material consisted of peripheral blood, taken from a patient treated with radiotherapy plus ipilimumab. V gene TRBV7-6 combines with J gene TRBJ1-3; a possible D gene is TRBD1 (5 bases). The CDR3 sequence: CASSSGPRGISGNTIYF. CDR3 DNA: TGTGCCAGCAGCTCAGGCCCCCGGGGGATCTCTGGAAACACCATATATTTT.